A selection of T cell receptor beta chains follows, all from one sample in a study of blood T cell repertoires in COVID-19. Only in-frame clones appear in the TCRdb table, and some are missing; sequencing was by immunoSEQ multiplex PCR. The sample shows 250,000 to 300,000 clones, about 89% of them seen only once. Sequencing used peripheral blood. The receptor set was obtained from a woman aged 25 to 39 with COVID-19, enrolled during active disease. CDR3s include the opening cysteine and the closing phenylalanine or tryptophan. Each record gives: clone size, D gene, J gene, V gene, CDR3 protein, CDR3 DNA. A D gene is named only where the DNA matches it firmly. Size tells how often a clone was seen (once, few, many) or the class of an expanded clone, and some rows leave it out.

abundance: once; d_gene: NA; j_gene: TRBJ1-1; v_gene: TRBV7-8; CDR3aa: CASSLTRLRNTEAFF; CDR3nt: TGTGCCAGCAGCTTAACCCGCCTGAGGAACACTGAAGCTTTCTTT
abundance: NA; d_gene: TRBD2; j_gene: TRBJ2-1; v_gene: TRBV6-2/TRBV6-3; CDR3aa: CASSYAGGQPYNEQFF; CDR3nt: TGTGCCAGCAGTTACGCGGGAGGACAACCATACAATGAGCAGTTCTTC
abundance: NA; d_gene: NA; j_gene: TRBJ1-2; v_gene: TRBV5-1; CDR3aa: CASSLNLGDYGYTF; CDR3nt: TGCGCCAGCAGCTTAAATTTAGGGGATTATGGCTACACCTTC
abundance: NA; d_gene: NA; j_gene: TRBJ1-6; v_gene: TRBV7-4; CDR3aa: CASSFELNPLHF; CDR3nt: TGTGCCAGCAGCTTTGAGCTTAACCCCCTCCACTTT
abundance: NA; d_gene: NA; j_gene: TRBJ1-5; v_gene: TRBV7-9; CDR3aa: CASSLVVGGYSNQPQHF; CDR3nt: TGTGCCAGCAGCTTAGTAGTAGGGGGTTATAGCAATCAGCCCCAGCATTTT
abundance: NA; d_gene: NA; j_gene: TRBJ2-7; v_gene: TRBV27; CDR3aa: CASSYKSPVFEAGPYEQYF; CDR3nt: TGTGCCAGCAGTTATAAATCCCCGGTATTTGAAGCGGGCCCTTACGAGCAGTACTTC
abundance: NA; d_gene: NA; j_gene: TRBJ2-7; v_gene: TRBV21-1; CDR3aa: CASSKGGTSGGIYEQYF; CDR3nt: TGTGCCAGCAGCAAAGGGGGGACTAGCGGGGGTATCTACGAGCAGTACTTC
abundance: NA; d_gene: NA; j_gene: TRBJ2-3; v_gene: TRBV28; CDR3aa: CASTFGVGRYF; CDR3nt: TGTGCCAGCACTTTCGGGGTTGGTCGGTATTTT
abundance: NA; d_gene: NA; j_gene: TRBJ1-2; v_gene: TRBV7-9; CDR3aa: CASTKVPGYGYTF; CDR3nt: TGTGCCAGCACCAAAGTACCAGGATATGGCTACACCTTC
abundance: NA; d_gene: NA; j_gene: TRBJ1-4; v_gene: TRBV7-7; CDR3aa: CASSLNGNEKLFF; CDR3nt: TGTGCCAGCAGCTTAAACGGTAACGAAAAACTGTTTTTT
abundance: NA; d_gene: NA; j_gene: TRBJ1-4; v_gene: TRBV7-2; CDR3aa: CASSLQGTVNEKLFF; CDR3nt: TGTGCCAGCAGCTTACAGGGGACGGTAAATGAAAAACTGTTTTTT
abundance: NA; d_gene: NA; j_gene: TRBJ1-2; v_gene: TRBV12-3/TRBV12-4; CDR3aa: CASTRGALYGYTF; CDR3nt: TGTGCCAGCACCCGGGGAGCCCTCTATGGCTACACCTTC
abundance: NA; d_gene: NA; j_gene: TRBJ2-7; v_gene: TRBV28; CDR3aa: CASTYPKTYEQYF; CDR3nt: TGTGCCAGCACCTACCCGAAGACCTACGAGCAGTACTTC
abundance: NA; d_gene: NA; j_gene: TRBJ1-1; v_gene: TRBV28; CDR3aa: CASSLSRGSNTEAFF; CDR3nt: TGTGCCAGCAGTTTATCCCGGGGTTCGAACACTGAAGCTTTCTTT
abundance: NA; d_gene: TRBD1; j_gene: TRBJ2-4; v_gene: TRBV27; CDR3aa: CASSGQVGGFQYF; CDR3nt: TGTGCCAGCAGCGGACAGGTTGGGGGATTTCAGTACTTC
abundance: NA; d_gene: TRBD1; j_gene: TRBJ2-7; v_gene: TRBV10-2; CDR3aa: CASSRDRTYEQYF; CDR3nt: TGCGCCAGCAGTCGGGACAGGACCTACGAGCAGTACTTC
abundance: NA; d_gene: TRBD1; j_gene: TRBJ2-5; v_gene: TRBV28; CDR3aa: CASRPTGGQETQYF; CDR3nt: TGTGCCAGCAGACCTACAGGGGGCCAAGAGACCCAGTACTTC
abundance: NA; d_gene: NA; j_gene: TRBJ1-1; v_gene: TRBV7-9; CDR3aa: CASSFTENTEAFF; CDR3nt: TGTGCCAGCAGCTTTACAGAAAACACTGAAGCTTTCTTT
abundance: NA; d_gene: NA; j_gene: TRBJ1-1; v_gene: TRBV18; CDR3aa: CASSDQGTEAFF; CDR3nt: TGTGCCAGCTCAGATCAGGGGACTGAAGCTTTCTTT
abundance: NA; d_gene: NA; j_gene: TRBJ1-1; v_gene: TRBV2; CDR3aa: CASSVGRDTEAFF; CDR3nt: TGTGCCAGCAGTGTAGGCAGGGACACTGAAGCTTTCTTT
abundance: NA; d_gene: TRBD2; j_gene: TRBJ2-1; v_gene: TRBV11-2; CDR3aa: CASSPKAGYNEQFF; CDR3nt: TGTGCCAGCAGCCCAAAAGCGGGGTACAATGAGCAGTTCTTC
abundance: once; d_gene: TRBD2; j_gene: TRBJ2-1; v_gene: TRBV5-4; CDR3aa: CASRATSASAYNEQFF; CDR3nt: TGTGCCAGCAGGGCGACTAGCGCCTCCGCCTACAATGAGCAGTTCTTC
abundance: few; d_gene: TRBD2; j_gene: TRBJ2-1; v_gene: TRBV6-6; CDR3aa: CASSLHRLAGSSYNEQFF; CDR3nt: TGTGCCAGCAGTCTACACAGACTAGCGGGAAGTTCGTACAATGAGCAGTTCTTC
abundance: few; d_gene: NA; j_gene: TRBJ2-3; v_gene: TRBV6-5; CDR3aa: CASSPFTDTQYF; CDR3nt: TGTGCCAGCAGCCCATTCACAGATACGCAGTATTTT
abundance: NA; d_gene: NA; j_gene: TRBJ2-2; v_gene: TRBV7-7; CDR3aa: CASSLDRGSGELFF; CDR3nt: TGTGCCAGCAGCTTAGACCGGGGGAGCGGGGAGCTGTTTTTT
abundance: NA; d_gene: NA; j_gene: TRBJ2-7; v_gene: TRBV29-1; CDR3aa: CSAKHVAGRLEQYF; CDR3nt: TGCAGCGCCAAACATGTGGCGGGTCGGCTCGAGCAGTACTTC
abundance: NA; d_gene: TRBD1; j_gene: TRBJ2-5; v_gene: TRBV24-1; CDR3aa: CATSTGDRRETQYF; CDR3nt: TGTGCCACCAGCACAGGGGACCGCCGGGAGACCCAGTACTTC
abundance: NA; d_gene: NA; j_gene: TRBJ2-2; v_gene: TRBV30; CDR3aa: CARSLDYLQSGELFF; CDR3nt: TGTGCCCGGAGTTTGGACTACCTTCAGAGCGGGGAGCTGTTTTTT
abundance: NA; d_gene: NA; j_gene: TRBJ1-6; v_gene: TRBV30; CDR3aa: CAWSSVSSYNSPLHF; CDR3nt: TGTGCCTGGAGTAGCGTCAGCTCCTATAATTCACCCCTCCACTTT
abundance: NA; d_gene: NA; j_gene: TRBJ2-7; v_gene: TRBV7-8; CDR3aa: CASSQVPGRGPYEQYF; CDR3nt: TGTGCCAGCAGCCAAGTCCCCGGCAGGGGCCCCTACGAGCAGTACTTC
abundance: NA; d_gene: NA; j_gene: TRBJ1-3; v_gene: TRBV2; CDR3aa: CASSEALSGNTIYF; CDR3nt: TGTGCCAGCAGTGAAGCTCTCTCTGGAAACACCATATATTTT
abundance: NA; d_gene: TRBD1; j_gene: TRBJ2-4; v_gene: TRBV19; CDR3aa: CASSIVRGGQGRTKNIQYF; CDR3nt: TGTGCCAGTAGTATAGTGAGAGGAGGACAGGGAAGGACCAAAAACATTCAGTACTTC
abundance: NA; d_gene: TRBD2; j_gene: TRBJ2-1; v_gene: TRBV19; CDR3aa: CASSPGSGSTIADNEQFF; CDR3nt: TGTGCCAGTAGCCCAGGGAGCGGGAGCACAATAGCGGACAATGAGCAGTTCTTC
abundance: once; d_gene: NA; j_gene: TRBJ1-2; v_gene: TRBV7-2; CDR3aa: CASRVQGSYGYTF; CDR3nt: TGTGCCAGCAGAGTTCAGGGGAGCTATGGCTACACCTTC
abundance: NA; d_gene: TRBD2; j_gene: TRBJ2-1; v_gene: TRBV9; CDR3aa: CASTVGGGSHEQFF; CDR3nt: TGTGCCAGCACGGTGGGAGGCGGGAGCCATGAGCAGTTCTTC
abundance: NA; d_gene: NA; j_gene: TRBJ1-1; v_gene: TRBV18; CDR3aa: CASSLDGVRATEAFF; CDR3nt: TGTGCCAGCTCACTCGACGGTGTCAGGGCCACTGAAGCTTTCTTT
abundance: NA; d_gene: TRBD1; j_gene: TRBJ2-7; v_gene: TRBV30; CDR3aa: CAWGTGVSYEQYF; CDR3nt: TGTGCCTGGGGGACAGGGGTCTCCTACGAGCAGTACTTC
abundance: NA; d_gene: NA; j_gene: TRBJ1-2; v_gene: TRBV29-1; CDR3aa: CSVASGVSKGYTF; CDR3nt: TGCAGCGTTGCGTCCGGGGTATCCAAAGGCTACACCTTC
abundance: NA; d_gene: TRBD1; j_gene: TRBJ1-2; v_gene: TRBV28; CDR3aa: CASSYLGQGYGYTF; CDR3nt: TGTGCCAGCAGTTATTTAGGACAGGGCTATGGCTACACCTTC
abundance: NA; d_gene: TRBD2; j_gene: TRBJ2-5; v_gene: TRBV11-2; CDR3aa: CASRISLAGGWQTQYF; CDR3nt: TGTGCCAGCAGAATATCACTAGCGGGAGGGTGGCAGACCCAGTACTTC
abundance: NA; d_gene: NA; j_gene: TRBJ1-2; v_gene: TRBV19; CDR3aa: CASSTADGANYGYTF; CDR3nt: TGTGCCAGTAGTACCGCGGACGGGGCTAACTATGGCTACACCTTC
abundance: NA; d_gene: NA; j_gene: TRBJ1-2; v_gene: TRBV30; CDR3aa: CAWSVFGLAVRGYTF; CDR3nt: TGTGCCTGGAGTGTCTTTGGTCTAGCAGTCCGTGGCTACACCTTC
abundance: NA; d_gene: TRBD1; j_gene: TRBJ1-2; v_gene: TRBV11-2; CDR3aa: CASSFRQGALDGYTF; CDR3nt: TGTGCCAGCAGCTTCAGACAGGGGGCTTTGGATGGCTACACCTTC
abundance: once; d_gene: TRBD1; j_gene: TRBJ2-6; v_gene: TRBV4-1; CDR3aa: CASSTGTGSGANVLTF; CDR3nt: TGCGCCAGCAGCACCGGGACAGGGTCTGGGGCCAACGTCCTGACTTTC
abundance: NA; d_gene: TRBD1; j_gene: TRBJ1-2; v_gene: TRBV28; CDR3aa: CASSLDRGREGYTF; CDR3nt: TGTGCCAGCAGTCTCGACAGGGGGCGGGAAGGCTACACCTTC
abundance: NA; d_gene: TRBD1; j_gene: TRBJ1-1; v_gene: TRBV19; CDR3aa: CASSIEGQGQTEAFF; CDR3nt: TGTGCCAGTAGTATCGAGGGACAGGGGCAAACTGAAGCTTTCTTT
abundance: once; d_gene: NA; j_gene: TRBJ2-1; v_gene: TRBV14; CDR3aa: CASSWTLGYEQFF; CDR3nt: TGTGCCAGCAGCTGGACTCTTGGATATGAGCAGTTCTTC
abundance: NA; d_gene: TRBD1; j_gene: TRBJ1-5; v_gene: TRBV6-5; CDR3aa: CASSRDSYSNQPQHF; CDR3nt: TGTGCCAGCAGCCGGGACAGCTATAGCAATCAGCCCCAGCATTTT
abundance: NA; d_gene: TRBD1; j_gene: TRBJ2-7; v_gene: TRBV7-9; CDR3aa: CASSSAGTGNIEQYF; CDR3nt: TGTGCCAGCAGCTCCGCCGGGACAGGGAATATCGAGCAGTACTTC
abundance: once; d_gene: TRBD1; j_gene: TRBJ1-3; v_gene: TRBV5-1; CDR3aa: CASSGGTGSGNTIYF; CDR3nt: TGCGCCAGCAGCGGCGGGACAGGCTCTGGAAACACCATATATTTT
abundance: NA; d_gene: TRBD2; j_gene: TRBJ2-7; v_gene: TRBV15; CDR3aa: CATSRITSGSGEQYF; CDR3nt: TGTGCCACCAGCAGAATTACTAGCGGGAGTGGTGAGCAGTACTTC
abundance: NA; d_gene: NA; j_gene: TRBJ2-1; v_gene: TRBV7-9; CDR3aa: CASSPPLGRNEQFF; CDR3nt: TGTGCCAGCAGCCCCCCTCTAGGGAGAAATGAGCAGTTCTTC
abundance: once; d_gene: NA; j_gene: TRBJ1-4; v_gene: TRBV2; CDR3aa: CASSQLNEGRLFF; CDR3nt: TGTGCCAGCAGTCAATTAAATGAGGGGAGGCTGTTTTTT